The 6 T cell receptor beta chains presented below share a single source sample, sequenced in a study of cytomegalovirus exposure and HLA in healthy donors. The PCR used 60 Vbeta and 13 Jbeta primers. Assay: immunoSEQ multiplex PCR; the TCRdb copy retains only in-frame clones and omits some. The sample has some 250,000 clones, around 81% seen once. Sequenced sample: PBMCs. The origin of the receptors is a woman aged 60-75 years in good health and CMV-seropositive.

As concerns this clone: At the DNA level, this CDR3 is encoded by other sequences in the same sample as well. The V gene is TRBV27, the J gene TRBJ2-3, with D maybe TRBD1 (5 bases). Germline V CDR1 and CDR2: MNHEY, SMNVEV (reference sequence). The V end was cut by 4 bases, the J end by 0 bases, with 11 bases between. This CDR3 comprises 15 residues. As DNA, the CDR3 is TGTGCCAGCAGTTCAAGACAGAGTAGCACAGATACGCAGTATTTT. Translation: CASSSRQSSTDTQYF.

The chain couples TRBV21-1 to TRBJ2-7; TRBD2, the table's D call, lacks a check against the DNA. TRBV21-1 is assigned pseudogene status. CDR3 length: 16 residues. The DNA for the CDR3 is TGTGCCAGCAGCAAAGTCCGGACTAGCGGGAGTCACGAGCAGTACTTC. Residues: CASSKVRTSGSHEQYF.

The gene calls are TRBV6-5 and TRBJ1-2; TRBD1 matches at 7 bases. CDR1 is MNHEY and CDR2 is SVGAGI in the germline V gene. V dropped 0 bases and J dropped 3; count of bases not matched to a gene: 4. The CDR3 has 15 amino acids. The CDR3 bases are TGTGCCAGCAGTTACTCGGCAGGGGGGTACTATGGCTACACCTTC. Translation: CASSYSAGGYYGYTF.

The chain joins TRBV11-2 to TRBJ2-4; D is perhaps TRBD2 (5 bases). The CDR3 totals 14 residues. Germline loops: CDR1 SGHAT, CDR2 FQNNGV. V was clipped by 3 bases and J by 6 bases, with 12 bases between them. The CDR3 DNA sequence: TGTGCCAGCAGCTTCTCGAGGGCTACAAACATTCAGTACTTC. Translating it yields CASSFSRATNIQYF.

CDR3 in amino acids: CASSDRQGGNQPQHF. DNA for the CDR3: TGTGCCAGCAGTGACAGACAGGGCGGAAATCAGCCCCAGCATTTT. The chain has TRBV6-1 and TRBJ1-5; 7 nucleotides align to TRBD1. The germline V gene encodes CDR1 MNHNS and CDR2 SASEGT. The CDR3 consists of 15 residues. V shed 3 bases, J shed 4 bases, and the junction held 6 bases outside the gene matches.

This chain's CDR3 is CASGLGGAYEQYF. The DNA for the CDR3 is TGTGCTAGTGGTTTGGGGGGGGCCTACGAGCAGTACTTC. The chain couples TRBV12-5 to TRBJ2-7; maybe TRBD2 (6 bases). Germline CDR1 and CDR2: LGHNT and FRNRAP. Trimming pared 1 base from V and 2 bases from J, leaving 6 bases between. This CDR3 spans 13 amino acids. The variable domain in full, completed from reference TRBV12-5 and TRBJ2-7, reads DARVTQTPRHKVTEMGQEVTMRCQPILGHNTVFWYRQTMMQGLELLAYFRNRAPLDDSGMPKDRFSAEMPDATLATLKIQPSEPRDSAVYFCASGLGGAYEQYFGPGTRLTVT.